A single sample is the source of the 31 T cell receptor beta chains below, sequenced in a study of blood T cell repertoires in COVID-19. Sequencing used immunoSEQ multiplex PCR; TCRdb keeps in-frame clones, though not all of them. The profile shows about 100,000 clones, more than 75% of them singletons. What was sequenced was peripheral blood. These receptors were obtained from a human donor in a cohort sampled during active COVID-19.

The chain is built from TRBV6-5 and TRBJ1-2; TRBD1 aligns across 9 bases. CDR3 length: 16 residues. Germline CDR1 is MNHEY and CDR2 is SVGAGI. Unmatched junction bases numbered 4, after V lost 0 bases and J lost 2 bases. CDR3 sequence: CASSYSGTGLNYGYTF. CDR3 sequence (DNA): TGTGCCAGCAGTTACTCTGGGACAGGGCTGAACTATGGCTACACCTTC.

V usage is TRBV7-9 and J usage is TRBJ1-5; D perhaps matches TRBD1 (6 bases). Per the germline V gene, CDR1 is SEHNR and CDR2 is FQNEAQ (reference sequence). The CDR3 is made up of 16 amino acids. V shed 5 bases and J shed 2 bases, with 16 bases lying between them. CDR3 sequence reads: CASSQTGIEGNQPQHF. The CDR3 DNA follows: TGTGCCAGCAGCCAAACAGGGATTGAGGGCAATCAGCCCCAGCATTTT.

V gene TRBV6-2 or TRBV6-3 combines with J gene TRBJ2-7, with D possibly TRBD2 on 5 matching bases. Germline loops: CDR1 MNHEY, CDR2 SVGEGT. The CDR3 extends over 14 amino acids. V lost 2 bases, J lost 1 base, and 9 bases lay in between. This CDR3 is CASSYERGSYEQYF. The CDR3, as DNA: TGTGCCAGCAGTTACGAACGGGGTTCCTACGAGCAGTACTTC.

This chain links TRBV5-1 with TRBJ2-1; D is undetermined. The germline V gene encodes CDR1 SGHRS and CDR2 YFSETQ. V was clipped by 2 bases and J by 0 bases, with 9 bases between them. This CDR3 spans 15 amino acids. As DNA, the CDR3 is TGCGCCAGCAGCTTCTCTACGAGCTCCTACAATGAGCAGTTCTTC. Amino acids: CASSFSTSSYNEQFF.

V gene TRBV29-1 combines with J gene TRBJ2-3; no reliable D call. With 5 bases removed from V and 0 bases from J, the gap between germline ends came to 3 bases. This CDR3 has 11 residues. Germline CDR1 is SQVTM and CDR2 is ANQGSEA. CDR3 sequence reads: CSVTSTDTQYF. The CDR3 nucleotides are TGCAGCGTTACTAGCACAGATACGCAGTATTTT.

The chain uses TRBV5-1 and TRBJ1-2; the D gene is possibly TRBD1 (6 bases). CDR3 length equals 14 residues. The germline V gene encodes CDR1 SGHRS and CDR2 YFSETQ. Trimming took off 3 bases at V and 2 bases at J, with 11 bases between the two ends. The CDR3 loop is CASSSGQLNYGYTF. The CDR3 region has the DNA TGCGCCAGCAGCTCCGGACAGTTAAACTATGGCTACACCTTC.

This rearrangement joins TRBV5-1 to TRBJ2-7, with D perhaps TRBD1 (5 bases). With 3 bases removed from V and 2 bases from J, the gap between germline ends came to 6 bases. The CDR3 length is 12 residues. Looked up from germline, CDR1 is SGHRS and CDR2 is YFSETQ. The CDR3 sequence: CASSSDTYEQYF. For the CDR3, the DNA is TGCGCCAGCAGCTCGGACACCTACGAGCAGTACTTC. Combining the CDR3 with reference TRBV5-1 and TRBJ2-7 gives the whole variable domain KAGVTQTPRYLIKTRGQQVTLSCSPISGHRSVSWYQQTPGQGLQFLFEYFSETQRNKGNFPGRFSGRQFSNSRSEMNVSTLELGDSALYLCASSSDTYEQYFGPGTRLTVT.

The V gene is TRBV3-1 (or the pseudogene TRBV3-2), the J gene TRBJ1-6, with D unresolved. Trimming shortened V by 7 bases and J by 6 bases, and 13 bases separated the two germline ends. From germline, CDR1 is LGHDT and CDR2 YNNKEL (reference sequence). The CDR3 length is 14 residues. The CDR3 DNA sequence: TGTGCCAGCAAGCGAAGTATCGTTAATTCACCCCTCCACTTT. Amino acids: CASKRSIVNSPLHF.

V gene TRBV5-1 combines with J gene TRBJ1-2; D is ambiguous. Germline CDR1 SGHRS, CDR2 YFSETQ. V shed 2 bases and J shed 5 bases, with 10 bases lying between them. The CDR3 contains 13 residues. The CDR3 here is CASSFGGDYGYTF. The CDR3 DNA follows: TGCGCCAGCAGCTTTGGCGGCGATTATGGCTACACCTTC.

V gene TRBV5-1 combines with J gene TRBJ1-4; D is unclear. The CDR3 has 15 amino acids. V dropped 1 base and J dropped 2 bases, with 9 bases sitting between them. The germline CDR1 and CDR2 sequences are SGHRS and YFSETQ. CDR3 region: CASSLTGLTNEKLFF. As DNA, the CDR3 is TGCGCCAGCAGCTTGACCGGGTTGACTAATGAAAAACTGTTTTTT. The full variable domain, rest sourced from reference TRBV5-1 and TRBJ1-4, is KAGVTQTPRYLIKTRGQQVTLSCSPISGHRSVSWYQQTPGQGLQFLFEYFSETQRNKGNFPGRFSGRQFSNSRSEMNVSTLELGDSALYLCASSLTGLTNEKLFFGSGTQLSVL.

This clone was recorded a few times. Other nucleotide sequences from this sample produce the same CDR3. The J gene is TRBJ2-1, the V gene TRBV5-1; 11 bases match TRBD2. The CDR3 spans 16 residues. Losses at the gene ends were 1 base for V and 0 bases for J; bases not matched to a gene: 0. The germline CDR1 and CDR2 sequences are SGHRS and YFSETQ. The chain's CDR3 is CASSLTSGSSYNEQFF. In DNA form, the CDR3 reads TGCGCCAGCAGCTTGACTAGCGGGAGCTCCTACAATGAGCAGTTCTTC.

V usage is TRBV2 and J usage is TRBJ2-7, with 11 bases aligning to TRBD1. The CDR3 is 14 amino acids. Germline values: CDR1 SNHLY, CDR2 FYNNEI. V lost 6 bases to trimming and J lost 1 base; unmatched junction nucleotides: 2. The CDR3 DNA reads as TGTGCCAGCAGGGACAGGGGGCAATCCTACGAGCAGTACTTC. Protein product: CASRDRGQSYEQYF. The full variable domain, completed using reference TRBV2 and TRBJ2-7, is EPEVTQTPSHQVTQMGQEVILRCVPISNHLYFYWYRQILGQKVEFLVSFYNNEISEKSEIFDDQFSVERPDGSNFTLKIRSTKLEDSAMYFCASRDRGQSYEQYFGPGTRLTVT.

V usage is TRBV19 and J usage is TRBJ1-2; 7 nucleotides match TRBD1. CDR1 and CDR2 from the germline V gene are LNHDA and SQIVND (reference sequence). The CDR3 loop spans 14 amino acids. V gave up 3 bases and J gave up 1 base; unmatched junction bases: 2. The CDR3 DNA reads TGTGCCAGTAGTATCAGGGGGGTTAACTATGGCTACACCTTC. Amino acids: CASSIRGVNYGYTF.

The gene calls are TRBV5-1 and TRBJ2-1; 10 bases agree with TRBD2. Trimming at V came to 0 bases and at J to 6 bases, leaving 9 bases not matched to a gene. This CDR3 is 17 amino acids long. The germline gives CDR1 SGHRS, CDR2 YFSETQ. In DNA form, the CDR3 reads TGCGCCAGCAGCTTGGCCGTTGCAAGCGGGAGGGCCAATGAGCAGTTCTTC. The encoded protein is CASSLAVASGRANEQFF.

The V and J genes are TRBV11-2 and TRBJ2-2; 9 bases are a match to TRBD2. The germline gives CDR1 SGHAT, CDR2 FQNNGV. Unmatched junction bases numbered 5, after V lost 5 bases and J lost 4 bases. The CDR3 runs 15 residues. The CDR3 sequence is CASSLSGGGTGELFF. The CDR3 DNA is TGTGCCAGCAGCCTTAGCGGGGGAGGCACCGGGGAGCTGTTTTTT.

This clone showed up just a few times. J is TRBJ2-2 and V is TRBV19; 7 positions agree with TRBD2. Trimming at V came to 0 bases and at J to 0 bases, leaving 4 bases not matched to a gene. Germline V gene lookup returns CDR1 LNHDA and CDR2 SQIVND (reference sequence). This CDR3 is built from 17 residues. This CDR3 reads CASSIDGRASNTGELFF. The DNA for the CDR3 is TGTGCCAGTAGTATAGATGGGAGGGCCTCGAACACCGGGGAGCTGTTTTTT.

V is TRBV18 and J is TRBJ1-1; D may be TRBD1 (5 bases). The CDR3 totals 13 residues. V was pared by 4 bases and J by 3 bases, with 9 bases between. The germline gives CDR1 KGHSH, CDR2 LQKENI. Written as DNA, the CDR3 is TGTGCCAGCTCACAGACCAGGGACACTGAAGCTTTCTTT. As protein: CASSQTRDTEAFF.

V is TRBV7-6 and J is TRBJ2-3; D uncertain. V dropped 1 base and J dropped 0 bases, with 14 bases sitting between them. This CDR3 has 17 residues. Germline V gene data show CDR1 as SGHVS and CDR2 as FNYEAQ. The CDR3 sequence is CASSLGLRIASTDTQYF. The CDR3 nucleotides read TGTGCCAGCAGCTTAGGGCTCAGAATAGCTAGCACAGATACGCAGTATTTT.

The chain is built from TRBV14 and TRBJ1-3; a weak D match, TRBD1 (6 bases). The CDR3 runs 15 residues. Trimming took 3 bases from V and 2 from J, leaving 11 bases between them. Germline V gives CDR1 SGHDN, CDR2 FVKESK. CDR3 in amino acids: CASSQRGGTGNTIYF. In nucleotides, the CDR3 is TGTGCCAGCAGCCAGAGAGGGGGAACTGGAAACACCATATATTTT.

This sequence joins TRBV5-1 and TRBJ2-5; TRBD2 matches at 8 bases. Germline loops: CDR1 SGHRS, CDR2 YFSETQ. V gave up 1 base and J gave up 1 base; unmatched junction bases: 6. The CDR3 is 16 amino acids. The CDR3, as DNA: TGCGCCAGCAGCTTGAGTACTAGCGGTACCCAAGAGACCCAGTACTTC. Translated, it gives CASSLSTSGTQETQYF.

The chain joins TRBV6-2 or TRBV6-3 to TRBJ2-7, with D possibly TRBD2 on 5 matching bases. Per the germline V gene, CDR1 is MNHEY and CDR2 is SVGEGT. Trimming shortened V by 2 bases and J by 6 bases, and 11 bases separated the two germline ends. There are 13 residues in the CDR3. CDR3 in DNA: TGTGCCAGCAGTTACCGCCCGGGAAGCGAGCAGTACTTC. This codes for CASSYRPGSEQYF.

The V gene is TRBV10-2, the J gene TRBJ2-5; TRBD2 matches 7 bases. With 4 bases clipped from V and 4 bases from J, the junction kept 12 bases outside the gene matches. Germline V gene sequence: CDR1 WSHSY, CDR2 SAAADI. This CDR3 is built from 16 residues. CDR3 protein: CASSAPPSGAGETQYF. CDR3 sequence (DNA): TGCGCCAGCAGTGCCCCGCCCAGCGGGGCGGGAGAGACCCAGTACTTC.

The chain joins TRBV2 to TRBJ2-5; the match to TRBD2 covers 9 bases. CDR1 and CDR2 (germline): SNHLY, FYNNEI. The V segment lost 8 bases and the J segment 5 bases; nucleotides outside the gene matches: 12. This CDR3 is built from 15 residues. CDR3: CASGEVAGGGETQYF. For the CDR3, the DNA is TGTGCCAGCGGGGAGGTCGCGGGAGGGGGCGAGACCCAGTACTTC.

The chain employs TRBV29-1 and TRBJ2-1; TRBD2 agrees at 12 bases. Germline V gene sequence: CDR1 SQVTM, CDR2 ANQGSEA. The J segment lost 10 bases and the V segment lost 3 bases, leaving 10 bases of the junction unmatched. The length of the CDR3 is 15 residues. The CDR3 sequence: CSVDQLAGGSSEQFF. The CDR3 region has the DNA TGCAGCGTTGATCAACTAGCGGGGGGCTCTTCCGAGCAGTTCTTC.

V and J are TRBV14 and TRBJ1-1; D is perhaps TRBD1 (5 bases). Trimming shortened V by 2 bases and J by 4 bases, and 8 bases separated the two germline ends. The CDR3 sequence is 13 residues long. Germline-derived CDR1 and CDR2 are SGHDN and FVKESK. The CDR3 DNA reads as TGTGCCAGCAGCCAACAGGGTTCCACTGAAGCTTTCTTT. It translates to CASSQQGSTEAFF.

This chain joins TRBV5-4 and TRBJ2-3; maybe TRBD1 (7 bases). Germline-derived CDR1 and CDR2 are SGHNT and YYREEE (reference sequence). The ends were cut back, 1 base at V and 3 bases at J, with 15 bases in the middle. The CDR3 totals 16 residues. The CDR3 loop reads CASSLRGRGVTDTQYF. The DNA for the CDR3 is TGTGCCAGCAGCTTGAGGGGGCGGGGCGTTACAGATACGCAGTATTTT.

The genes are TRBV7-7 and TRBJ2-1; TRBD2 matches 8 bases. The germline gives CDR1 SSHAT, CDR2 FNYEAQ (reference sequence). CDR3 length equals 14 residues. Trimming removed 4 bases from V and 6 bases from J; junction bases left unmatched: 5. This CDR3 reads CASSSTSVTNEQFF. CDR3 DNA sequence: TGTGCCAGCAGCTCGACTAGCGTGACCAATGAGCAGTTCTTC. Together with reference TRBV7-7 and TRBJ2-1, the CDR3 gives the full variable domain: GAGVSQSPRYKVTKRGQDVTLRCDPISSHATLYWYQQALGQGPEFLTYFNYEAQPDKSGLPSDRFSAERPEGSISTLTIQRTEQRDSAMYRCASSSTSVTNEQFFGPGTRLTVL.

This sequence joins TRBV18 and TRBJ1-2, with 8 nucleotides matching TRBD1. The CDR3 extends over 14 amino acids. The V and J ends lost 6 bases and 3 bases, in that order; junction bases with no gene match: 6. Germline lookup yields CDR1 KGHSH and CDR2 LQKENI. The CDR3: CASSPAGGHYGYTF. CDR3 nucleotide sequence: TGTGCCAGCTCCCCGGCAGGGGGCCACTATGGCTACACCTTC.

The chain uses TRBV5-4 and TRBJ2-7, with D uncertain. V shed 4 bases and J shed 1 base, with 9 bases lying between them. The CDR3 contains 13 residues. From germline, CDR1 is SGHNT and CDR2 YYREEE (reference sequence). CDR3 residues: CASSLPTSYEQYF. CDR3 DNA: TGTGCCAGCAGCCTCCCAACATCCTACGAGCAGTACTTC. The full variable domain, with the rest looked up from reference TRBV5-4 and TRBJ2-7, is ETGVTQSPTHLIKTRGQQVTLRCSSQSGHNTVSWYQQALGQGPQFIFQYYREEENGRGNFPPRFSGLQFPNYSSELNVNALELDDSALYLCASSLPTSYEQYFGPGTRLTVT.

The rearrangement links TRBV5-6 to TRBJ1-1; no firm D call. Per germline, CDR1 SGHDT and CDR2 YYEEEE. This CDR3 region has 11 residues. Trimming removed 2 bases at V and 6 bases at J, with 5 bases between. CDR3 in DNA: TGTGCCAGCAGCTTCTTAGCTGAAGCTTTCTTT. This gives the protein CASSFLAEAFF.

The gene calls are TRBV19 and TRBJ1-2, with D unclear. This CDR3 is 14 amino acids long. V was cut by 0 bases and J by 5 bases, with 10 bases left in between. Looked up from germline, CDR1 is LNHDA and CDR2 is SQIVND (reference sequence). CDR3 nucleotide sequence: TGTGCCAGTAGTATAGAACGACGGGAATATGGCTACACCTTC. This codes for CASSIERREYGYTF.